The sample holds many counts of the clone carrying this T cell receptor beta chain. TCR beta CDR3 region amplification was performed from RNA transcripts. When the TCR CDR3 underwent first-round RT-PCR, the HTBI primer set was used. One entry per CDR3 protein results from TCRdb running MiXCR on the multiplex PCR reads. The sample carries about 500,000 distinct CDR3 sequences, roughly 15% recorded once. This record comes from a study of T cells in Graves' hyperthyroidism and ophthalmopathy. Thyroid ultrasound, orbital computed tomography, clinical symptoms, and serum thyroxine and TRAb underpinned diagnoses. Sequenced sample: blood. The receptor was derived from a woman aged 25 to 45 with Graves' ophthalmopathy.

The CDR3 DNA is TGTGCCAGCAGCCCACCCGGGACAGGGGGCACCACTAGGACCTACAATGAGCAGTTCTTC. Protein product: CASSPPGTGGTTRTYNEQFF. The chain employs TRBV7-2 and TRBJ2-1, with 12 bases lining up with TRBD1. V lost 5 bases, J lost 2 bases, and 16 bases stayed unmatched. Per the germline V gene, CDR1 is SGHTA and CDR2 is FQGNSA. This CDR3 comprises 20 residues.